Listed below are T cell receptor beta chains from one sample, sequenced in a study of blood T cell repertoires in COVID-19. The protocol was immunoSEQ multiplex PCR, while the TCRdb copy is restricted to in-frame clones and leaves out a portion. The sample comprises roughly 59,000 clones, approximately 79% of which are singletons, and more than 9.5% rests with the top ten. Specimen: peripheral blood. These receptors were taken from a human donor in a cohort sampled during active COVID-19. Each CDR3 is given with its conserved first and last residue.

V gene: TRBV5-1
J gene: TRBJ1-5
CDR3 protein: CASSAGQGNNQPQHF

V gene: TRBV6-6
J gene: TRBJ1-3
CDR3 protein: CASSYGSGTAGNTIYF

V gene: TRBV6-2/TRBV6-3
J gene: TRBJ2-1
CDR3 protein: CASSYFSATNEQFF

V gene: TRBV7-6
J gene: TRBJ2-2
CDR3 protein: CASSLVLGTTTGELFF

V gene: TRBV29-1
J gene: TRBJ2-7
CDR3 protein: CSVESGRAGEQYF

V gene: TRBV20-1
J gene: TRBJ2-1
CDR3 protein: CSARLRGEFF

V gene: TRBV7-8
J gene: TRBJ2-7
CDR3 protein: CASSPVRALAGLYEQYF

V gene: TRBV12-2
J gene: TRBJ2-7
CDR3 protein: CASRLAWKASGNLYEQYF

V gene: TRBV7-8
J gene: TRBJ2-2
CDR3 protein: CASSLGTSDTGELFF

V gene: TRBV3-1/TRBV3-2
J gene: TRBJ2-2
CDR3 protein: CASSQEWRDNTGELFF

V gene: TRBV18
J gene: TRBJ2-1
CDR3 protein: CASSPPRIYNEQFF

V gene: TRBV11-3
J gene: TRBJ1-5
CDR3 protein: CASSPLPRQPQHF

V gene: TRBV28
J gene: TRBJ1-1
CDR3 protein: CASPPAGHWNTEAFF

V gene: TRBV6-5
J gene: TRBJ1-2
CDR3 protein: CATEQGSFGYTF

V gene: TRBV28
J gene: TRBJ2-7
CDR3 protein: CASSLAGTYEQYF

V gene: TRBV19
J gene: TRBJ2-3
CDR3 protein: CASSMTSGSGTDTQYF

V gene: TRBV6-5
J gene: TRBJ2-1
CDR3 protein: CASSLVGNEQFF

V gene: TRBV5-4
J gene: TRBJ2-7
CDR3 protein: CASSSRLALGSGEQYF

V gene: TRBV30
J gene: TRBJ2-5
CDR3 protein: CAWSLQGSQYF

V gene: TRBV6-5
J gene: TRBJ2-3
CDR3 protein: CASSRVYKDTQYF

V gene: TRBV6-6
J gene: TRBJ2-5
CDR3 protein: CASSPGQETQYF

V gene: TRBV6-2/TRBV6-3
J gene: TRBJ2-2
CDR3 protein: CASSTTSGPTGELFF

V gene: TRBV14
J gene: TRBJ1-2
CDR3 protein: CASSRDGDRGYPNYGYTF

V gene: TRBV4-3
J gene: TRBJ2-4
CDR3 protein: CASSQDSVAEKPTRVAKNIQYF

V gene: TRBV28
J gene: TRBJ2-1
CDR3 protein: CASSFPGTGYNEQFF

V gene: TRBV28
J gene: TRBJ2-3
CDR3 protein: CATRTSGEGPDTQYF

V gene: TRBV11-2
J gene: TRBJ1-5
CDR3 protein: CASSLDPFGSQPQHF

V gene: TRBV18
J gene: TRBJ1-2
CDR3 protein: CASSPGQGYGYTF

V gene: TRBV7-2
J gene: TRBJ1-1
CDR3 protein: CASSFTRGLNTEAFF

V gene: TRBV2
J gene: TRBJ2-2
CDR3 protein: CASSGVNTGELFF

V gene: TRBV3-1/TRBV3-2
J gene: TRBJ2-7
CDR3 protein: CASSPQRTSGSIYEQYF

V gene: TRBV28
J gene: TRBJ2-1
CDR3 protein: CASRGQDLSYNEQFF

V gene: TRBV5-6
J gene: TRBJ1-5
CDR3 protein: CASSPWTGVGQPQHF

V gene: TRBV21-1
J gene: TRBJ2-3
CDR3 protein: CASSKGLGDTQYF

V gene: TRBV28
J gene: TRBJ2-7
CDR3 protein: CASSPEREGDEQYF

V gene: TRBV7-2
J gene: TRBJ1-1
CDR3 protein: CASSLLMGLYTEAFF

V gene: TRBV19
J gene: TRBJ2-1
CDR3 protein: CASSTVSGRADSNEQFF

V gene: TRBV16
J gene: TRBJ1-2
CDR3 protein: CASSQGQIPYTF

V gene: TRBV4-2
J gene: TRBJ2-7
CDR3 protein: CASSVTSGSSYEQYF

V gene: TRBV27
J gene: TRBJ1-6
CDR3 protein: CASSLSTGYNSPLHF

V gene: TRBV29-1
J gene: TRBJ2-7
CDR3 protein: CSVFPGTGGYEQYF

V gene: TRBV27
J gene: TRBJ2-7
CDR3 protein: CASSLSGQPYEQYF

V gene: TRBV6-5
J gene: TRBJ1-1
CDR3 protein: CASSPGQVTEAFF

V gene: TRBV7-9
J gene: TRBJ1-2
CDR3 protein: CASSLADRLYGYTF

V gene: TRBV4-2
J gene: TRBJ2-5
CDR3 protein: CASSQVSGTSGGGQETQYF

V gene: TRBV7-9
J gene: TRBJ2-1
CDR3 protein: CASSLEGGNEQFF

V gene: TRBV4-1
J gene: TRBJ2-2
CDR3 protein: CASSPRTETNTGELFF

V gene: TRBV3-1/TRBV3-2
J gene: TRBJ1-2
CDR3 protein: CASSQFYSDYGYTF

V gene: TRBV10-3
J gene: TRBJ2-7
CDR3 protein: CAISGARGTGGSEQYF

V gene: TRBV6-2/TRBV6-3
J gene: TRBJ1-1
CDR3 protein: CASSYWGGTEAFF

V gene: TRBV7-3
J gene: TRBJ1-5
CDR3 protein: CASSLTGVFAGDQPQHF

V gene: TRBV9
J gene: TRBJ1-4
CDR3 protein: CASSVDPGTTNEKLFF